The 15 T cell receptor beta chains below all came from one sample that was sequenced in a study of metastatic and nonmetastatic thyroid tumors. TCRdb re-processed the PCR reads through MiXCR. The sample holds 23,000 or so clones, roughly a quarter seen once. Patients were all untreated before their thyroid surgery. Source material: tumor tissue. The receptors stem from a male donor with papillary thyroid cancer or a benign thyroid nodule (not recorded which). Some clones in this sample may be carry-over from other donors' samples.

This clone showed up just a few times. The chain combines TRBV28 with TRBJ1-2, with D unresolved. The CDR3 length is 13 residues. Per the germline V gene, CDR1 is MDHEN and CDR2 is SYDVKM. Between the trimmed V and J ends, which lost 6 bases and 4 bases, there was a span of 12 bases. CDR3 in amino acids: CASRSDTLYGYTF. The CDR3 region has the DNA TGTGCCAGCAGGTCCGACACTCTCTATGGCTACACCTTC.

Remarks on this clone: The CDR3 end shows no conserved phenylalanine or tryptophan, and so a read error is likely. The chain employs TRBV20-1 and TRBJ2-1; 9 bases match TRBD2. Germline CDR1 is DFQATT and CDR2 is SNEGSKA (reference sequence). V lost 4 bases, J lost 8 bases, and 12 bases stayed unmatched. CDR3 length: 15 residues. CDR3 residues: CSATTGTSGCDEQFI. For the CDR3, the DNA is TGCAGTGCTACCACCGGAACTAGCGGGTGCGATGAGCAGTTCATC.

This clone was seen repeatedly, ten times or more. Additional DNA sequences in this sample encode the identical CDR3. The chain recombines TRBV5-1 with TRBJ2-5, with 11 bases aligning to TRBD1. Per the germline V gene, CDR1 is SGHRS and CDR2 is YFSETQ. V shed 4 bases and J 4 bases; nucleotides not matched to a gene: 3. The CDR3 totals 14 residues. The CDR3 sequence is CASSPGQGGETQYF. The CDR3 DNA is TGCGCCAGCAGCCCGGGACAGGGGGGAGAGACCCAGTACTTC.

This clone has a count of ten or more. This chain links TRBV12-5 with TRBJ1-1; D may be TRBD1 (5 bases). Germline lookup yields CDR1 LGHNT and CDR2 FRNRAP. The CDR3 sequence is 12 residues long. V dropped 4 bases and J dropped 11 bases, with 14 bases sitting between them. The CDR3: CASGSGQGRAFF. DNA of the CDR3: TGTGCTAGTGGTTCGGGGCAGGGTCGGGCTTTCTTT.

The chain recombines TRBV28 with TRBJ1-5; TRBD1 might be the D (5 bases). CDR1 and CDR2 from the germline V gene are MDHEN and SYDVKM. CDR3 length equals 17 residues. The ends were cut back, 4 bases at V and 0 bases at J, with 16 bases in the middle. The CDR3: CASSSHSGGGSNQPQHF. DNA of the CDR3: TGTGCCAGCAGTTCCCACAGTGGGGGGGGTAGCAATCAGCCCCAGCATTTT.

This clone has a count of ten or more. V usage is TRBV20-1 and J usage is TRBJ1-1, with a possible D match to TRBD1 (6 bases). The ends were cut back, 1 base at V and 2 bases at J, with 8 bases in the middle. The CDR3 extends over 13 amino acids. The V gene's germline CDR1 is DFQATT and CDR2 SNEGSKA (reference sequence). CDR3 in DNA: TGCAGTGCTAGAGGGGGGGCCAACACTGAAGCTTTCTTT. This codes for CSARGGANTEAFF.

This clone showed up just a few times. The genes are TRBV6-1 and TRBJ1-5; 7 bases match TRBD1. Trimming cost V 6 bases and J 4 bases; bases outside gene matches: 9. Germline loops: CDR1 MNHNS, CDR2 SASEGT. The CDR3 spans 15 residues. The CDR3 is CASSEYGTVNQPQHF. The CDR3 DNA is TGTGCCAGCAGCGAATACGGGACAGTTAATCAGCCCCAGCATTTT.

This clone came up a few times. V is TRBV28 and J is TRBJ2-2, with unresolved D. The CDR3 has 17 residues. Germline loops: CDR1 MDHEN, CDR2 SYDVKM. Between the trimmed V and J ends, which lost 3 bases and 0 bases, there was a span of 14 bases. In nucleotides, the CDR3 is TGTGCCAGCAGTTTCGGCCCGGTACAGACGAACACCGGGGAGCTGTTTTTT. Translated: CASSFGPVQTNTGELFF.

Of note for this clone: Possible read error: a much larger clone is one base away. As DNA, the CDR3 is TGTGCCATCACCCCCGGGGTGGGGGGAGGGGCGCAGTACTTC. Encoded protein: CAITPGVGGGAQYF. The chain uses TRBV12-3 or TRBV12-4 and TRBJ2-7, with 7 bases that match TRBD2. This CDR3 spans 14 amino acids. The V gene end was trimmed by 10 bases and the J gene end by 9 bases; junction bases not matched to a gene: 18.

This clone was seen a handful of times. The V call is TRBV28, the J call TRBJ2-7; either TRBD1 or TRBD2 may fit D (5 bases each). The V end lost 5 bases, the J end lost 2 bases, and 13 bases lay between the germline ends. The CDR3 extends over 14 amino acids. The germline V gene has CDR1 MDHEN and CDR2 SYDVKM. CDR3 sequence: CASSVRGSTYEQYF. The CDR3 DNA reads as TGTGCCAGCAGTGTACGGGGCTCAACCTACGAGCAGTACTTC.

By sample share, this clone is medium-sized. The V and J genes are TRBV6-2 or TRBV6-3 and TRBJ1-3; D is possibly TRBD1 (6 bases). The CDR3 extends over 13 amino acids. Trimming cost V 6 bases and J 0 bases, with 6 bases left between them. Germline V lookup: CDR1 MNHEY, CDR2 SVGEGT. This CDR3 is CASRDSSGNTIYF. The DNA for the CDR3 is TGTGCCAGCAGGGACAGCTCTGGAAACACCATATATTTT.

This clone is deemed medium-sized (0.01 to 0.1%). The chain's CDR3 is CASSFGGAYNEQFF. The CDR3 DNA reads TGTGCCAGCAGTTTTGGCGGGGCCTACAATGAGCAGTTCTTC. J is TRBJ2-1 and V is TRBV27, with D tentatively TRBD2 (6 bases). V was shortened by 3 bases and J by 2 bases, with 8 bases between the two germline ends. This CDR3 comprises 14 residues. Germline-derived CDR1 and CDR2 are MNHEY and SMNVEV (reference sequence).

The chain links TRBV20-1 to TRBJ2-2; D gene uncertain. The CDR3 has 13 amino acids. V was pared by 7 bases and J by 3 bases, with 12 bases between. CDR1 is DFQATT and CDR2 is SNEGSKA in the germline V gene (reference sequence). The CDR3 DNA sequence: TGCAGTGATTCAGGAGTCCACACCGGGGAGCTGTTTTTT. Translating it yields CSDSGVHTGELFF.

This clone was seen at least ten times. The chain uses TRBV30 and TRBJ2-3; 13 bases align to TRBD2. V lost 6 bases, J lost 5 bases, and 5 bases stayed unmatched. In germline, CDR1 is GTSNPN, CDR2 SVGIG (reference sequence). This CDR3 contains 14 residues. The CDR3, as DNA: TGTGCCTGCAGACTAGCGGGAGGAAGAGATACGCAGTATTTT. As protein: CACRLAGGRDTQYF.

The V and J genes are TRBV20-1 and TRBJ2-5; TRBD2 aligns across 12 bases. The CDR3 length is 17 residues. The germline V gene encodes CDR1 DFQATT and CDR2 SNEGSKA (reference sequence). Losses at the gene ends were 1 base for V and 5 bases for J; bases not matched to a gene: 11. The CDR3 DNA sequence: TGCAGTGCTAGAGGGCTAGCGGGGGGGCCGTGGCGGGAGACCCAGTACTTC. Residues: CSARGLAGGPWRETQYF.